This T cell receptor (beta chain) was sequenced in a study of tumor T cells in aggressive B-cell lymphoma. CDR1 and CDR2 from the germline V gene are LNHDA and SQIVND (reference sequence). This CDR3 has 17 amino acids. The V end was cut by 4 bases, the J end by 2 bases, with 21 bases between. Method: immunoSEQ multiplex PCR; TCRdb's copy keeps in-frame clones and lacks some. The table lists about 7,600 clones, 82% of them singletons. This clonotype originated in an adult with diffuse large B cell lymphoma. The sequenced material came from tumor tissue. The chain couples TRBV19 to TRBJ2-7; perhaps TRBD1 as D (5 bases). This CDR3 is CASSTHPMPTATYEQYF. CDR3 nucleotides: TGTGCCAGTAGTACCCACCCCATGCCGACAGCTACCTACGAGCAGTACTTC.